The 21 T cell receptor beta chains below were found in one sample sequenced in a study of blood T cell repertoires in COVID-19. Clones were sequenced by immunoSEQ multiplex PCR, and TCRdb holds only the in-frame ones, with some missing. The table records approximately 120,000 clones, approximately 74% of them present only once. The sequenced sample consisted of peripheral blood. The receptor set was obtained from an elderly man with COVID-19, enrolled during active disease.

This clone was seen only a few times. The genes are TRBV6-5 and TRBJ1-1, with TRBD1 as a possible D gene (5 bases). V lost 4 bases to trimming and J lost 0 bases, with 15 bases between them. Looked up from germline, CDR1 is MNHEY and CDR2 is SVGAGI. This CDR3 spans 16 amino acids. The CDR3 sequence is CASSSAAQGMNTEAFF. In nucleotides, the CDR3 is TGTGCCAGCAGTTCCGCAGCGCAGGGAATGAACACTGAAGCTTTCTTT.

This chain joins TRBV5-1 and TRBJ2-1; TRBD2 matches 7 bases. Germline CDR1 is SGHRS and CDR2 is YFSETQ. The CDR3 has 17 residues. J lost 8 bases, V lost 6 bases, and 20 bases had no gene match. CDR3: CASTSAGAKPRGDEQFF. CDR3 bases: TGCGCCAGCACCTCCGCGGGAGCAAAACCTAGAGGGGATGAGCAGTTCTTC.

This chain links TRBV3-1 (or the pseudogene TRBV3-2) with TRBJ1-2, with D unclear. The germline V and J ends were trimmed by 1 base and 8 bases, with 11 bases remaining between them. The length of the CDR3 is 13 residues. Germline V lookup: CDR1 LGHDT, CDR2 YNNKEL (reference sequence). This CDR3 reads CASSQAGIGGYTF. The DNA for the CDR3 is TGTGCCAGCAGCCAAGCGGGGATTGGGGGCTACACCTTC.

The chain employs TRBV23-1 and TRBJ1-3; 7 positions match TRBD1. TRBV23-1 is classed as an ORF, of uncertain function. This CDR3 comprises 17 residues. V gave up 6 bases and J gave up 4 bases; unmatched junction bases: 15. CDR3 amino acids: CASRQRGPGKGGNTIYF. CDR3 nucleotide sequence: TGCGCCAGCAGGCAAAGGGGGCCGGGGAAAGGGGGAAACACCATATATTTT.

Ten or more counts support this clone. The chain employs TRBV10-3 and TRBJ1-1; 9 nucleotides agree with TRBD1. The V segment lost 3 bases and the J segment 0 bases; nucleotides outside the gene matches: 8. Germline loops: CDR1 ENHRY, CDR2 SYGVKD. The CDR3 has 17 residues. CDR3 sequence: CAISDPGQGGMNTEAFF. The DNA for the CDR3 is TGTGCCATCAGTGACCCGGGACAGGGAGGAATGAACACTGAAGCTTTCTTT.

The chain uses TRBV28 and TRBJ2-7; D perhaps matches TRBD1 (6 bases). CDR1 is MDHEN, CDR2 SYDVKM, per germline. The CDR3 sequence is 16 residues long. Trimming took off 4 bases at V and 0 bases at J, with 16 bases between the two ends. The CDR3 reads CASSSLDRTTSYEQYF. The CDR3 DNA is TGTGCCAGCAGTTCACTTGACAGGACCACCTCCTACGAGCAGTACTTC. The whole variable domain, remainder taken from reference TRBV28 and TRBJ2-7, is DVKVTQSSRYLVKRTGEKVFLECVQDMDHENMFWYRQDPGLGLRLIYFSYDVKMKEKGDIPEGYSVSREKKERFSLILESASTNQTSMYLCASSSLDRTTSYEQYFGPGTRLTVT.

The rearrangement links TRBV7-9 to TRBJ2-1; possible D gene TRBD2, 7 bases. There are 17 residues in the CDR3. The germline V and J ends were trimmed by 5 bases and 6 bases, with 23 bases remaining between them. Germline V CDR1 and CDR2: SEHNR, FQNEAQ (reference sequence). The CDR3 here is CASSPRGGAGVGNEQFF. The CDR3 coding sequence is TGTGCCAGCAGCCCCCGAGGGGGGGCGGGAGTAGGCAATGAGCAGTTCTTC.

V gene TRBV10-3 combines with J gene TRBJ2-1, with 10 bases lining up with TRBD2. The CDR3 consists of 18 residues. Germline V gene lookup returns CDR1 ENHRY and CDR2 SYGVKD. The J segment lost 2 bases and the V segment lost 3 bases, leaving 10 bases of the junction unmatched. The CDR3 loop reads CAISEGALAGVTYNEQFF. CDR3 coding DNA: TGTGCCATCAGTGAAGGAGCCCTAGCGGGAGTTACCTACAATGAGCAGTTCTTC.

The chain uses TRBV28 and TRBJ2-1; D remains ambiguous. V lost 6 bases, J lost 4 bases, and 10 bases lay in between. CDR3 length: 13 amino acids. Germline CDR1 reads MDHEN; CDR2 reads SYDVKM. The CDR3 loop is CASSRTRYNEQFF. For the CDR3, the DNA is TGTGCCAGCAGCCGAACGAGGTACAATGAGCAGTTCTTC. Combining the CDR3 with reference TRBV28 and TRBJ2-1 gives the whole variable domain DVKVTQSSRYLVKRTGEKVFLECVQDMDHENMFWYRQDPGLGLRLIYFSYDVKMKEKGDIPEGYSVSREKKERFSLILESASTNQTSMYLCASSRTRYNEQFFGPGTRLTVL.

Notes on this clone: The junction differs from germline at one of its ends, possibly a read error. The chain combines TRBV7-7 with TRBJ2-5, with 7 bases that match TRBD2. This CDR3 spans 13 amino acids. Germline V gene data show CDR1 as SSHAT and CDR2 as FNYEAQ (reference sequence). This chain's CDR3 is CASSPGGRETQYF. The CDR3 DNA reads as TGTGCTAGCAGCCCCGGCGGGAGAGAGACCCAGTACTTC. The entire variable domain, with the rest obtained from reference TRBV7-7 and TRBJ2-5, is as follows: GAGVSQSPRYKVTKRGQDVTLRCDPISSHATLYWYQQALGQGPEFLTYFNYEAQPDKSGLPSDRFSAERPEGSISTLTIQRTEQRDSAMYRCASSPGGRETQYFGPGTRLLVL.

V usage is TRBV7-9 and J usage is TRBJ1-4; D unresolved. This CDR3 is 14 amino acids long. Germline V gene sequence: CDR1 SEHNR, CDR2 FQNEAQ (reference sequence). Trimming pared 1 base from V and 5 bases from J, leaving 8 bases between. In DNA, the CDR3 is TGTGCCAGCAGCTTAGAGATCCAGAATGAAAAACTGTTTTTT. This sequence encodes CASSLEIQNEKLFF. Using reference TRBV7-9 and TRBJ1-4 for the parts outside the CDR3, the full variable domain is DTGVSQNPRHKITKRGQNVTFRCDPISEHNRLYWYRQTLGQGPEFLTYFQNEAQLEKSRLLSDRFSAERPKGSFSTLEIQRTEQGDSAMYLCASSLEIQNEKLFFGSGTQLSVL.

The CDR3: CASSPQGNGELFF. The CDR3, as DNA: TGTGCCAGCAGTCCACAGGGGAACGGGGAGCTGTTTTTT. This rearrangement joins TRBV6-5 to TRBJ2-2; 7 nucleotides line up with TRBD1. Germline lookup yields CDR1 MNHEY and CDR2 SVGAGI. This CDR3 spans 13 amino acids. After removal of 5 bases from V and 7 bases from J, the junction contained 4 bases not matched to a gene.

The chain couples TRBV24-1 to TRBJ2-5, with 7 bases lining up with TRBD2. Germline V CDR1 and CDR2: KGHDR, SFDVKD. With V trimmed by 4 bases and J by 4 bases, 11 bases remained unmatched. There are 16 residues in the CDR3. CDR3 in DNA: TGTGCCACCAGTGAGGTCGGCCGGGGGGAGATAGAGACCCAGTACTTC. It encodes CATSEVGRGEIETQYF.

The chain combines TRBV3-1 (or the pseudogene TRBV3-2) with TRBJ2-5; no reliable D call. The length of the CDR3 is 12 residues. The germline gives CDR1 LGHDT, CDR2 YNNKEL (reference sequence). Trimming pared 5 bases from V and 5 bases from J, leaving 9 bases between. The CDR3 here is CASSSWQETQYF. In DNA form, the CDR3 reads TGTGCCAGCAGCTCGTGGCAGGAGACCCAGTACTTC.

The CDR3 is CASTRQGTSGNTIYF. In nucleotides, the CDR3 is TGTGCCAGTACCCGACAGGGGACCTCTGGAAACACCATATATTTT. The chain recombines TRBV19 with TRBJ1-3; 8 bases fit TRBD1. CDR3 length: 15 residues. Germline values: CDR1 LNHDA, CDR2 SQIVND (reference sequence). After removal of 7 bases from V and 0 bases from J, the junction contained 5 bases not matched to a gene.

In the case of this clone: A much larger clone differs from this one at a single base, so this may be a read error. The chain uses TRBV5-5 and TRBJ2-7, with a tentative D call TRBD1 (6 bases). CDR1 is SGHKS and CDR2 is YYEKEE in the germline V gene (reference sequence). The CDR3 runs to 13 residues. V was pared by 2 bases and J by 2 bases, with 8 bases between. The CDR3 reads CASSFTGTYEQYF. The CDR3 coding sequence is TGTGCCAGCAGCTTCACAGGGACCTACGAGCAGTACTTC. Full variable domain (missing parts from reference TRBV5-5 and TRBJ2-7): DAGVTQSPTHLIKTRGQQVTLRCSPISGHKSVSWYQQVLGQGPQFIFQYYEKEERGRGNFPDRFSARQFPNYSSELNVNALLLGDSALYLCASSFTGTYEQYFGPGTRLTVT.

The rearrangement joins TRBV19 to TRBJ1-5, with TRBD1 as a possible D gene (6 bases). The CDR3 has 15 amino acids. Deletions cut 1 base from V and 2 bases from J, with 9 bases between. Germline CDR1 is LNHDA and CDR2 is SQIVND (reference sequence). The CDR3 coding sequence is TGTGCCAGTAGTATAGCCAGGGGTGGCAATCAGCCCCAGCATTTT. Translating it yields CASSIARGGNQPQHF.

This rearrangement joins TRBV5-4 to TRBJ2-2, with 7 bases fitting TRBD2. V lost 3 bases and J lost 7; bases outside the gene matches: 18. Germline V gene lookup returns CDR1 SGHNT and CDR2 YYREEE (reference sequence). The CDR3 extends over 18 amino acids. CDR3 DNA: TGTGCCAGCAGCTCCCGTGGGGGAGGGCCTATTGGTGACGGGGAGCTGTTTTTT. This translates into CASSSRGGGPIGDGELFF. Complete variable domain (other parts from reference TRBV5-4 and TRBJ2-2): ETGVTQSPTHLIKTRGQQVTLRCSSQSGHNTVSWYQQALGQGPQFIFQYYREEENGRGNFPPRFSGLQFPNYSSELNVNALELDDSALYLCASSSRGGGPIGDGELFFGEGSRLTVL.

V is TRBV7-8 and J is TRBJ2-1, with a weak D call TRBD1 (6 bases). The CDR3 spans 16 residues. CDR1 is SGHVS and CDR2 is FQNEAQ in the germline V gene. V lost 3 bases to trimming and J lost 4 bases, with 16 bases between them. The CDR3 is CASSFKPGDRYNEQFF. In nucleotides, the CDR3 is TGTGCCAGCAGCTTTAAACCAGGGGATCGGTACAATGAGCAGTTCTTC.

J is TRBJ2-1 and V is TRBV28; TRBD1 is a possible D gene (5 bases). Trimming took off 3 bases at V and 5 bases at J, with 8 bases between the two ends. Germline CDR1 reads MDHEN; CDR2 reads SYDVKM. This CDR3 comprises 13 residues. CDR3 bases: TGTGCCAGCAGTTTTTCCAGGGACAATGAGCAGTTCTTC. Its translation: CASSFSRDNEQFF.

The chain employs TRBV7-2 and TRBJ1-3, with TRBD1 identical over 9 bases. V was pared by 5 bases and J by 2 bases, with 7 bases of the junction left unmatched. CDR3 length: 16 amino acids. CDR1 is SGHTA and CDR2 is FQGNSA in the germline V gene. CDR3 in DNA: TGTGCCAGCAGCCTAACAGGGGGCCCCCCTGGAAACACCATATATTTT. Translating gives CASSLTGGPPGNTIYF.